Below are 16 T cell receptor beta chains sequenced from a single sample in a study of blood T cell repertoires in COVID-19. Some clones are missing from TCRdb's copy, which holds only in-frame ones; the method was immunoSEQ multiplex PCR. The sample contains 70,000 to 95,000 clones, approximately 88% of which appear only once. Sequences were obtained from peripheral blood. Every receptor here comes from a man in his fifties with COVID-19, enrolled during active disease.

CDR3 nucleotide sequence: TGTGCCAGCAGCCACAGGGGTGACACTGAAGCTTTCTTT. Its translation is CASSHRGDTEAFF. The V call is TRBV12-3 or TRBV12-4, the J call TRBJ1-1, with 7 bases identical to TRBD1. With 6 bases clipped from V and 3 bases from J, the junction kept 4 bases outside the gene matches. The CDR3 runs to 13 residues.

The chain recombines TRBV5-6 with TRBJ2-2; 7 bases are a match to TRBD1. The V gene end was trimmed by 0 bases and the J gene end by 7 bases; junction bases not matched to a gene: 6. This CDR3 is 15 amino acids long. CDR1 is SGHDT, CDR2 YYEEEE, per germline. The CDR3 DNA reads TGTGCCAGCAGCTTGGGCCGACAGGGCCTCGGGGAGCTGTTTTTT. Translated: CASSLGRQGLGELFF.

CDR3 protein: CASGQLMRSSYNSPLHF. DNA for the CDR3: TGTGCCAGCGGACAGCTAATGCGAAGCTCCTATAATTCACCCCTCCACTTT. The chain links TRBV2 to TRBJ1-6; a possible D gene is TRBD1 (6 bases). Per the germline V gene, CDR1 is SNHLY and CDR2 is FYNNEI. The CDR3 spans 17 residues. V was trimmed by 8 bases and J by 0 bases, leaving 17 bases between them.

The chain couples TRBV30 to TRBJ1-3; 7 positions match TRBD1. The ends lost 2 bases at V and 1 base at J; junction bases unmatched: 11. Looked up from germline, CDR1 is GTSNPN and CDR2 is SVGIG (reference sequence). The CDR3 has 17 residues. DNA for the CDR3: TGTGCCTGGAGTAACCACAGGGGTTTTAGGTCTGGAAACACCATATATTTT. Residues: CAWSNHRGFRSGNTIYF.

The rearrangement joins TRBV11-2 to TRBJ1-3; 10 bases are shared with TRBD1. The CDR3 consists of 17 residues. Trimming removed 5 bases from V and 2 bases from J; junction bases left unmatched: 9. CDR1 SGHAT and CDR2 FQNNGV come from the germline V gene. The CDR3 DNA follows: TGTGCCAGCAGCATCCCCGGGACAGGGGTCGCTGGAAACACCATATATTTT. Amino acid sequence: CASSIPGTGVAGNTIYF.

The CDR3 loop reads CASSVGQLLSADTQYF. The CDR3 DNA follows: TGTGCCAGCAGCGTAGGCCAGCTACTAAGCGCAGATACGCAGTATTTT. V is TRBV9 and J is TRBJ2-3; D unclear. CDR1 SGDLS and CDR2 YYNGEE come from the germline V gene. CDR3 length: 16 amino acids. Deletions cut 0 bases from V and 4 bases from J, with 15 bases between.

This chain links TRBV4-2 with TRBJ2-5, with 9 bases identical to TRBD2. The CDR3 contains 16 residues. The J segment lost 2 bases and the V segment lost 1 base, leaving 5 bases of the junction unmatched. Germline V CDR1 and CDR2: LGHNA, YNFKEQ. The CDR3 DNA is TGTGCCAGCAGCCAAGCCGGGGCGGGGGGGCAAGAGACCCAGTACTTC. This translates into CASSQAGAGGQETQYF.

This rearrangement joins TRBV7-6 to TRBJ2-6; maybe TRBD2 (5 bases). Germline V gene lookup returns CDR1 SGHVS and CDR2 FNYEAQ. The CDR3 extends over 19 amino acids. The V end was cut by 5 bases, the J end by 0 bases, with 20 bases between. CDR3 in amino acids: CASSPRSRAPSSGANVLTF. Here the CDR3 DNA reads TGTGCCAGCAGCCCTAGGTCGAGGGCCCCCTCCTCTGGGGCCAACGTCCTGACTTTC.

The chain recombines TRBV18 with TRBJ1-2; 7 bases align to TRBD1. Germline CDR1 and CDR2: KGHSH and LQKENI. This CDR3 has 14 residues. Germline trimming cut 4 bases from V and 6 bases from J; bases unmatched to any gene: 8. CDR3 DNA sequence: TGTGCCAGCTCACGCGAACAGGGGCTGGATGGCTACACCTTC. The encoded protein is CASSREQGLDGYTF.

V is TRBV27 and J is TRBJ2-3; 13 bases are a match to TRBD2. The ends lost 2 bases at V and 7 bases at J; junction bases unmatched: 6. The CDR3 has 16 amino acids. CDR1 MNHEY and CDR2 SMNVEV come from the germline V gene (reference sequence). The CDR3 is CASSLRLAGGRNTQYF. In DNA, the CDR3 is TGTGCCAGCAGTTTACGACTAGCGGGGGGAAGGAATACGCAGTATTTT.

The rearrangement joins TRBV19 to TRBJ2-3, with D possibly being TRBD1 (5 bases). Between the trimmed V and J ends, which lost 7 bases and 5 bases, there was a span of 16 bases. The CDR3 totals 14 residues. The V gene's germline CDR1 is LNHDA and CDR2 SQIVND (reference sequence). CDR3 residues: CASTPGRVGDTQYF. The CDR3, as DNA: TGTGCCAGTACCCCGGGCAGGGTCGGAGATACGCAGTATTTT.

This chain uses TRBV19 with TRBJ1-5, with TRBD1 matching over 7 bases. This CDR3 comprises 14 residues. Germline V gives CDR1 LNHDA, CDR2 SQIVND (reference sequence). V lost 3 bases to trimming and J lost 7 bases; unmatched junction nucleotides: 6. CDR3 in DNA: TGTGCCAGTAGTATTACAGGGGATGGGCAGCCCCAGCATTTT. Protein sequence: CASSITGDGQPQHF. The variable domain in full, with the rest retrieved from reference TRBV19 and TRBJ1-5, is DGGITQSPKYLFRKEGQNVTLSCEQNLNHDAMYWYRQDPGQGLRLIYYSQIVNDFQKGDIAEGYSVSREKKESFPLTVTSAQKNPTAFYLCASSITGDGQPQHFGDGTRLSIL.

This chain connects TRBV5-1 to TRBJ1-1; D may be TRBD1 (5 bases). V was clipped by 0 bases and J by 5 bases, with 11 bases between them. CDR1 and CDR2 (germline): SGHRS, YFSETQ. The CDR3 has 14 amino acids. The CDR3 DNA reads TGCGCCAGCAGCTTGGGGGGGAGGAAGACTGAAGCTTTCTTT. It yields the protein CASSLGGRKTEAFF.

This chain uses TRBV29-1 with TRBJ1-1; 7 bases are shared with TRBD1. CDR3 size: 13 residues. With 1 base clipped from V and 3 bases from J, the junction kept 2 bases outside the gene matches. Germline lookup yields CDR1 SQVTM and CDR2 ANQGSEA. This chain's CDR3 is CSVEAGGYTEAFF. The CDR3 DNA follows: TGCAGCGTTGAAGCAGGGGGATACACTGAAGCTTTCTTT.

The V gene is TRBV10-1, the J gene TRBJ1-1; weak D call: TRBD1 (5 bases). Trimming removed 3 bases at V and 11 bases at J, with 13 bases between. The CDR3 totals 12 residues. Germline CDR1 and CDR2: WNHNN and SYGVQD (reference sequence). The CDR3 protein is CASSDLGLVAFF. CDR3 in DNA: TGCGCCAGCAGTGACCTGGGACTCGTGGCTTTCTTT.

The chain combines TRBV7-2 with TRBJ1-1; D is undetermined. V was clipped by 1 base and J by 0 bases, with 9 bases between them. The length of the CDR3 is 15 residues. Germline V gene lookup returns CDR1 SGHTA and CDR2 FQGNSA. The CDR3: CASSLVPLLNTEAFF. The CDR3 DNA sequence: TGTGCCAGCAGCTTAGTTCCGCTACTGAACACTGAAGCTTTCTTT.